These 9 T cell receptor beta chains originate from one sample sequenced in a study of Graves' ophthalmopathy and Graves' hyperthyroidism. Amplified TCR beta CDR3 regions were obtained using RNA transcripts as template. An initial RT-PCR round employing HTBI primers preceded a second-round multiplex PCR. TCRdb redid the calling of the multiplex PCR reads with MiXCR, one entry per CDR3 protein. The repertoire includes some 1.1 million distinct CDR3 sequences, about 40% of them detected once, and more than 9.5% sits in the top ten. Sequenced: peripheral blood or thyroid tissue (not recorded which). The source of these receptors is an adult man with Graves' hyperthyroidism.

The sample holds a few counts of this clonotype. The chain recombines TRBV20-1 with TRBJ1-1; D is uncertain. The CDR3 is made up of 13 amino acids. V lost 5 bases and J lost 0, with 10 bases in between. The germline V gene encodes CDR1 DFQATT and CDR2 SNEGSKA (reference sequence). The CDR3 DNA follows: TGCAGTGCTTCTAGCGGGTTGAACACTGAAGCTTTCTTT. Its protein product is CSASSGLNTEAFF.

This rearrangement joins TRBV2 to TRBJ2-2; D is perhaps TRBD1 (6 bases). The V gene lost 6 bases and the J gene lost 0 bases, with 17 bases spanning the gap. The CDR3 extends over 17 amino acids. Per the germline V gene, CDR1 is SNHLY and CDR2 is FYNNEI. Here the CDR3 reads CASSVNPGTPNTGELFF. CDR3 nucleotides: TGTGCCAGCAGCGTAAACCCCGGGACACCGAACACCGGGGAGCTGTTTTTT.

Many counts were recorded for this clonotype. The J gene is TRBJ2-7, the V gene TRBV19; possibly TRBD1 or TRBD2 for D (5 bases each). Germline V gene lookup returns CDR1 LNHDA and CDR2 SQIVND (reference sequence). The CDR3 totals 11 residues. V was pared by 6 bases and J by 7 bases, with 10 bases between. The CDR3 sequence: CASREGQEQYF. Here the CDR3 DNA reads TGTGCCAGTAGAGAGGGGCAAGAGCAGTACTTC.

The sample holds many counts of this clonotype. The chain carries TRBV19 and TRBJ2-5; D may be TRBD2 (6 bases). CDR1 LNHDA and CDR2 SQIVND come from the germline V gene (reference sequence). V was shortened by 6 bases and J by 3 bases, with 14 bases between the two germline ends. The CDR3 contains 14 residues. For the CDR3, the DNA is TGTGCCAGTAGACCTGAGACTAGTAAAGAGACCCAGTACTTC. The encoded protein is CASRPETSKETQYF.

There are many counts of this clonotype. The chain couples TRBV7-7 to TRBJ2-7, with D possibly called TRBD1 or TRBD2 (5 bases each). The CDR3 is made up of 13 amino acids. Germline assignment: CDR1 SSHAT and CDR2 FNYEAQ (reference sequence). The V and J ends lost 4 bases and 2 bases respectively, with 9 bases between them. CDR3 sequence (DNA): TGTGCCAGCAGCTCGGGACCGACCTACGAGCAGTACTTC. This encodes CASSSGPTYEQYF.

Turning to this clonotype: This clone may be a read error of a much larger clone one base away. The chain is built from TRBV19 and TRBJ1-4, with D possibly being TRBD1 (5 bases). Trimming shortened V by 5 bases and J by 8 bases, and 12 bases separated the two germline ends. Germline V CDR1 and CDR2: LNHDA, SQIVND (reference sequence). The CDR3 loop spans 13 amino acids. The CDR3 region has the DNA TGTGCCAGTAGTGAGAATCGGGGGGAAAAACTGTTTTTT. Its protein product is CASSENRGEKLFF.

This clonotype was counted many times. The V call is TRBV19, the J call TRBJ1-2; TRBD1 matches 11 bases. V was pared by 6 bases and J by 6 bases, with 9 bases of the junction left unmatched. The V gene's germline CDR1 is LNHDA and CDR2 SQIVND (reference sequence). The CDR3 contains 15 residues. CDR3 loop: CASRWTGGVADGYTF. CDR3 nucleotide sequence: TGTGCCAGTAGGTGGACAGGGGGCGTCGCTGATGGCTACACCTTC.

This clonotype showed up many times. The chain carries TRBV12-3 or TRBV12-4 and TRBJ2-5; D is possibly TRBD1 or TRBD2 (5 bases each). The V end lost 4 bases, the J end lost 7 bases, and 13 bases lay between the germline ends. The CDR3 length is 13 residues. The CDR3 coding sequence is TGTGCCAGCAGTTCGGGACCTCGGGGGACCCAGTACTTC. It specifies CASSSGPRGTQYF.

This chain links TRBV12-3 or TRBV12-4 with TRBJ1-2; TRBD1 matches 8 bases. V dropped 4 bases and J dropped 5; count of bases not matched to a gene: 12. The CDR3 contains 16 residues. CDR3 DNA: TGTGCCAGCAGTTCCGCCGGACAGGGTAGGCTGTATGGCTACACCTTC. It translates to CASSSAGQGRLYGYTF.